This T cell receptor beta chain is from a study of cytomegalovirus exposure and HLA in healthy donors. The study ran its PCR with 60 Vbeta and 13 Jbeta primers. Repertoires were generated with immunoSEQ multiplex PCR, while TCRdb's copy carries only in-frame clones and drops some. The sample has under 150,000 clones; 70% to 75% are singletons. Everyone who donated was a healthy bone marrow donor. Study-wide points: HLA alleles showed associations with some 15,000 TCR beta sequences in a later analysis, at a 0.05 false discovery rate.

As concerns this clone: The antigen is undetermined.

Material: PBMCs. This sequence was found in a woman aged 40 to 50 in good health and CMV-seronegative.

This CDR3 is CASSQDRQGWDTQYF. The CDR3 DNA is TGCGCCAGCAGCCAAGATCGGCAGGGTTGGGATACGCAGTATTTT. V gene TRBV4-3 combines with J gene TRBJ2-3, with D tentatively TRBD1 (5 bases). V was cut by 0 bases and J by 6 bases, with 13 bases left in between. In germline, CDR1 is LGHNA, CDR2 YSLEER. The CDR3 is made up of 15 amino acids.